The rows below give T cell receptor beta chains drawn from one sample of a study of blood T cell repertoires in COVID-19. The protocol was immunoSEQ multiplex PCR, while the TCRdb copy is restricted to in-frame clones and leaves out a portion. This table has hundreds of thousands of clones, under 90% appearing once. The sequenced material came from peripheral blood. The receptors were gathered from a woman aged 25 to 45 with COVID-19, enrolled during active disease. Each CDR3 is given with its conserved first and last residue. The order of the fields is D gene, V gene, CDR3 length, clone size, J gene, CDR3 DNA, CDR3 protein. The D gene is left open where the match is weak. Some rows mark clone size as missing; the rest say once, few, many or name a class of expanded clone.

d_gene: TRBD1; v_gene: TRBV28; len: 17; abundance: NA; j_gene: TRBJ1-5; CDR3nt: TGTGCCAGCAGCCGCCAGACCGACAGGGAGGAGGATCAGCCCCAGCATTTT; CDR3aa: CASSRQTDREEDQPQHF
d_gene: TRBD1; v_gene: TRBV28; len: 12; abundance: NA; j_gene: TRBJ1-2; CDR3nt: TGTGCCAGCTACAGGGGCCAAGGGGGCTACACCTTC; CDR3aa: CASYRGQGGYTF
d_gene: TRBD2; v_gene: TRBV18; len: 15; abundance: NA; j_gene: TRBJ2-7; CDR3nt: TGTGCCAGCTCACCACAGACGGGGGGTTCCTACGAGCAGTACTTC; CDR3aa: CASSPQTGGSYEQYF
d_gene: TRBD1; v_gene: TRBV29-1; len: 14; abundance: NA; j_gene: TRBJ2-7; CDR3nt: TGCAGCGTTGAACGGACAGGACCGACCTACGAGCAGTACTTC; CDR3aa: CSVERTGPTYEQYF
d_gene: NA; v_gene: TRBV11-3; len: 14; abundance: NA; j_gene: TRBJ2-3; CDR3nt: TGTGCCAGCAGCCATTGGGGGGGCAAAGATACGCAGTATTTT; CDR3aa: CASSHWGGKDTQYF
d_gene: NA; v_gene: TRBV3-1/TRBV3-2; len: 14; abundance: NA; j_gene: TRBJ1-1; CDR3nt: TGTGCCAGCAGCCACCGGGGGGGTTTACTCCAAGCTTTCTTT; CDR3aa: CASSHRGGLLQAFF
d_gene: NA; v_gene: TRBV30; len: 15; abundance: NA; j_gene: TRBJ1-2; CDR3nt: TGTGCCTGGAGCCGAAGGGACACCTATATCTATGGCTACACCTTC; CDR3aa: CAWSRRDTYIYGYTF
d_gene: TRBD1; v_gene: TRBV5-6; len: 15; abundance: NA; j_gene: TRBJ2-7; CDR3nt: TGTGCCAGCAGCTCAAGGAAGACAGGGCTCGCCGAGCAGTACTTC; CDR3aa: CASSSRKTGLAEQYF
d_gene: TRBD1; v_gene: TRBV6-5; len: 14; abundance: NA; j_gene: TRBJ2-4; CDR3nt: TGTGCCAGCGCGGGACAGGGAGCCAAAAACATTCAGTACTTC; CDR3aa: CASAGQGAKNIQYF
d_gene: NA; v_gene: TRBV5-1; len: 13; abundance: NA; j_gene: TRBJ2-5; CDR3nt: TGCGCCAGCAGCTTCACTAGGGTGGAGACCCAGTACTTC; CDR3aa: CASSFTRVETQYF
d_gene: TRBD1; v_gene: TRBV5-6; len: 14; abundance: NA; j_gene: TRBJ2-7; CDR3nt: TGTGCCAGCAGCCTAGGACAGGGGTCCTACGAGCAGTACTTC; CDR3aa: CASSLGQGSYEQYF
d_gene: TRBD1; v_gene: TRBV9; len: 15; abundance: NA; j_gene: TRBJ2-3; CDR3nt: TGTGCCAGCAGCGAGGGGACAGTAAGCACAGATACGCAGTATTTT; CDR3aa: CASSEGTVSTDTQYF
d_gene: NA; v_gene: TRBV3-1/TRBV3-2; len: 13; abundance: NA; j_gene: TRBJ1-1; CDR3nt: TGTGCCAGCAGCTCGACAGCCGACACTGAAGCTTTCTTT; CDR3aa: CASSSTADTEAFF
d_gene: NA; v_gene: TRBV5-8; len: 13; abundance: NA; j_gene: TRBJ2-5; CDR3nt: TGTGCCAGCAGCTTTGGCGTCGGGGAGACCCAGTACTTC; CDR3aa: CASSFGVGETQYF
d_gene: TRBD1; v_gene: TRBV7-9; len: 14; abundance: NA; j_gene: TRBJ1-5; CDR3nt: TGTGCCAGCAGCACGACAGGGGTCAATCAGCCCCAGCATTTT; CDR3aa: CASSTTGVNQPQHF
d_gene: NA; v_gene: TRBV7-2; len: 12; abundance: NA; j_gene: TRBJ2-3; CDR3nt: TGTGCCAGCAGCCTATCGGTCATAGCGCAGTATTTT; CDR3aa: CASSLSVIAQYF
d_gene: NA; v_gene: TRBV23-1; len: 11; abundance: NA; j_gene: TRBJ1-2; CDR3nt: TGCGCCAGCAGTCATGAGCATGGCTACACCTTC; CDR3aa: CASSHEHGYTF
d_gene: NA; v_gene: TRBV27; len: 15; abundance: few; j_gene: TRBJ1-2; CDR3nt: TGTGCCAGCTCGCCGGCAGGAGGGGTATATTATGGCTACACCTTC; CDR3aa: CASSPAGGVYYGYTF
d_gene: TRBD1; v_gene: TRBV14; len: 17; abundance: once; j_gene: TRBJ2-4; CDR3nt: TGTGCCAGCAGCCAAGGTTCGCGGAACAGGGGAAAAAACATTCAGTACTTC; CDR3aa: CASSQGSRNRGKNIQYF
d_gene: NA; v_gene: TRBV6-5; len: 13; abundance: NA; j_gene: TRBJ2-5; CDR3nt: TGTGCCAGCAGTTACGGCAGGGATGCGACCCAGTACTTC; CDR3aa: CASSYGRDATQYF
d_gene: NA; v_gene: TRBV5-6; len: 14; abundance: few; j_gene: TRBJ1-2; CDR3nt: TGTGCCAGCAGCTTGCCAGGTGATAACTATGGCTACACCTTC; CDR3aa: CASSLPGDNYGYTF
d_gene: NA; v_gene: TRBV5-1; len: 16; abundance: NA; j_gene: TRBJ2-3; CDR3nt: TGCGCCAGCAGCGCAGAGACAGGTTTGTTAACAGATACGCAGTATTTT; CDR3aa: CASSAETGLLTDTQYF
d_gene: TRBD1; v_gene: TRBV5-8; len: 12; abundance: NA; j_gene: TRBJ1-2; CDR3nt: TGTGCCAGCAGCTGGGGACAGACAAGCTACACCTTC; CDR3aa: CASSWGQTSYTF
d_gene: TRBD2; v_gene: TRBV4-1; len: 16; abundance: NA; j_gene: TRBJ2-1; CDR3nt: TGCGCCAGCAGCCAAGACCAAGCGGGGGGGCTGGCTGAGCAGTTCTTC; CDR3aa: CASSQDQAGGLAEQFF
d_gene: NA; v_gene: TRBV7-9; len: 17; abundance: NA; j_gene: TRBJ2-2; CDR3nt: TGTGCCAGCAGCTTAGTGTCTGTCAGGGATAACACCGGGGAGCTGTTTTTT; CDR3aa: CASSLVSVRDNTGELFF
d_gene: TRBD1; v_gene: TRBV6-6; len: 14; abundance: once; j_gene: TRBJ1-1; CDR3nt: TGTGCCAGCAGCCTCAGGGGGATGGACACTGAAGCTTTCTTT; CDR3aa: CASSLRGMDTEAFF
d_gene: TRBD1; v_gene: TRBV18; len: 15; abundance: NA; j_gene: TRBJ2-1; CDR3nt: TGTGCCAGCTCACCGGGACAGGTCGGACACAATGAGCAGTTCTTC; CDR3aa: CASSPGQVGHNEQFF
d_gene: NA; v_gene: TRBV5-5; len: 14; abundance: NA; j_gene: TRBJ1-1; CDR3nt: TGTGCCAGCAGCTTGGTTCATCCGAACACTGAAGCTTTCTTT; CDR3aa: CASSLVHPNTEAFF
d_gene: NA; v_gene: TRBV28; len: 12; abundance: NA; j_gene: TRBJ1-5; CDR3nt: TGTGCCAGCAATACAGGGACTCAGCCCCAGCATTTT; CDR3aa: CASNTGTQPQHF
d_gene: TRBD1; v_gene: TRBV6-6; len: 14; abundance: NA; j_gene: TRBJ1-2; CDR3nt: TGTGCCAGCAGTTACAGGCAGGGGGCGTTTGGCTACACCTTC; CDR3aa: CASSYRQGAFGYTF
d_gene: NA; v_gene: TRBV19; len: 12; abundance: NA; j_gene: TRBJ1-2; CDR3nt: TGTGCCAGTAGTCCCCAGGGCTATGGCTACACCTTC; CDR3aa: CASSPQGYGYTF
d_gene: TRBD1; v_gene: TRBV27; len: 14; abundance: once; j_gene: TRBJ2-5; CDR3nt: TGTGCCAGCACCCGGACAGGGGCACAAGAGACCCAGTACTTC; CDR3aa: CASTRTGAQETQYF
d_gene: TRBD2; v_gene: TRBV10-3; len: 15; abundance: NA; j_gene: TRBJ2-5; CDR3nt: TGTGCCATCAGGGATCCTAGCGGGGGGGCCGGGACCCAGTACTTC; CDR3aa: CAIRDPSGGAGTQYF
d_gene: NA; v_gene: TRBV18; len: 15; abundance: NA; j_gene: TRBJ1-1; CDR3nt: TGTGCCAGCTCACCAATGGCAGGACAGAACACTGAAGCTTTCTTT; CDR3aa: CASSPMAGQNTEAFF
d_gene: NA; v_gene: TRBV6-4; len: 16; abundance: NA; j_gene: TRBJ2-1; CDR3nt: TGTGCCAGCAGTGACTCTCGCAGGGGCCTATACAATGAGCAGTTCTTC; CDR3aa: CASSDSRRGLYNEQFF
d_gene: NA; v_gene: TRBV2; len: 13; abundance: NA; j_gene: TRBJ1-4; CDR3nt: TGTGCCAGCACGAGGGTAACTAATGAAAAACTGTTTTTT; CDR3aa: CASTRVTNEKLFF
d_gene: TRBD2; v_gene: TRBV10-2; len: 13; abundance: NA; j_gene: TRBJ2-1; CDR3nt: TGCGCCAGCATAGCGACTAGCGGGGGGGCAAAATTCTTC; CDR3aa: CASIATSGGAKFF
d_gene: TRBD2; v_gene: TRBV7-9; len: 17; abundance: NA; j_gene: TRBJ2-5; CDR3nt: TGTGCCAGCAGCTTCCTTCTAGCGGGGGAAACCCAAGAGACCCAGTACTTC; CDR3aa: CASSFLLAGETQETQYF
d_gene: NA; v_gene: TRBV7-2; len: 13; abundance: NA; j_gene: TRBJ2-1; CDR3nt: TGTGCCAGCAGCTTAGGGGCGGGCGATGAGCAGTTCTTC; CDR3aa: CASSLGAGDEQFF
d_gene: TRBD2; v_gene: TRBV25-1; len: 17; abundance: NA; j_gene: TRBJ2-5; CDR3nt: TGTGCCAGCAGTGAATTTGCCGGGGGGGGCTTGTTCGGGACCCAGTACTTC; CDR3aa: CASSEFAGGGLFGTQYF
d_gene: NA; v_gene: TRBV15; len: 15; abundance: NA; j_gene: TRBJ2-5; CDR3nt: TGTGCCACCAGCAGAGGTATGGTCGAGGGAGAGACCCAGTACTTC; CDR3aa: CATSRGMVEGETQYF
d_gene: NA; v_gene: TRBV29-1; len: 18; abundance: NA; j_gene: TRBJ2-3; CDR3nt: TGCAGCGCCCCGCCGCTCGGGAGACCTACTCCTAGCACAGATACGCAGTATTTT; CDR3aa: CSAPPLGRPTPSTDTQYF
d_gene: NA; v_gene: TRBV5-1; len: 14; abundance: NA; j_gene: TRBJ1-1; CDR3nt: TGCGCCAGCTGTCCCCGGGGGGGCAACACTGAAGCTTTCTTT; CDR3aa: CASCPRGGNTEAFF
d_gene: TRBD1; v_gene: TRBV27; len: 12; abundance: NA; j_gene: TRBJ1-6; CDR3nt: TGTGCCAGCGGGGACAGGGGTTCACCCCTCCACTTT; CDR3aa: CASGDRGSPLHF
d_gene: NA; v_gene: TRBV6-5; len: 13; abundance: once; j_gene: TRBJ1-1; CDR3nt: TGTGCCAGCAGTTACTTCGGCCAGGCTGAAGCTTTCTTT; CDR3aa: CASSYFGQAEAFF
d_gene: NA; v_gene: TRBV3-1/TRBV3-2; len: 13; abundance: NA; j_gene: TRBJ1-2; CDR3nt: TGTGCCAGCAGCCAATCCACAGGATTCGGCTACACCTTC; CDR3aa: CASSQSTGFGYTF
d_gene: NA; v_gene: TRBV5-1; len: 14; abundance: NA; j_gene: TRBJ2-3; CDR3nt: TGCGCCAGCAGCCGTGCCCAGGACACAGATACGCAGTATTTT; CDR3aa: CASSRAQDTDTQYF
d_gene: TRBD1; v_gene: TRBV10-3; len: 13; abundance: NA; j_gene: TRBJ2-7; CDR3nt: TGTGCCATCAGTACAGGGGAATCCTACGAGCAGTACTTC; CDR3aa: CAISTGESYEQYF
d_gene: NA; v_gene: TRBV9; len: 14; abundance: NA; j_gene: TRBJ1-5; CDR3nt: TGTGCCAGCAGCGTAGGAACAGGACATCAGCCCCAGCATTTT; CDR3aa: CASSVGTGHQPQHF
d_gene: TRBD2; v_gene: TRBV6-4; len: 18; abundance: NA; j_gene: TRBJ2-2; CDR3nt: TGTGCCAGCAGTGGGACTAGCGTTCTGGGCGCGAACACCGGGGAGCTGTTTTTT; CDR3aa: CASSGTSVLGANTGELFF
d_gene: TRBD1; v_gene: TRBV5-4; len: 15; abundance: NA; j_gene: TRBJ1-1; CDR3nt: TGTGCCAGCAGCGGGACAGGGGGCATGAACACTGAAGCTTTCTTT; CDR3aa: CASSGTGGMNTEAFF
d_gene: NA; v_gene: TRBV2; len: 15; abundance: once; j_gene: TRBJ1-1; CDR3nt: TGTGCCAGCAGTGTTGAGGGCCAGCCGAACACTGAAGCTTTCTTT; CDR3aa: CASSVEGQPNTEAFF
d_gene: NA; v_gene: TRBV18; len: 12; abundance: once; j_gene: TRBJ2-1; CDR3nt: TGTGCCAGCTCACCAACTTACAATGAGCAGTTCTTC; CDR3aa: CASSPTYNEQFF
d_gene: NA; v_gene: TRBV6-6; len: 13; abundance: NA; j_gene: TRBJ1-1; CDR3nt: TGTGCCAGCAGTTTAACAATGATGTATCAAGCTTTCTTT; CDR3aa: CASSLTMMYQAFF
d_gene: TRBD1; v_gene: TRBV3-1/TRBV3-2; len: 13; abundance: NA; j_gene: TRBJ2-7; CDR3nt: TGTGCCAGCAGCCCGGGACAGTTCTACGAGCAGTACTTC; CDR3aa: CASSPGQFYEQYF